The text below deals with one T cell receptor beta chain. The data were produced by immunoSEQ multiplex PCR, yet TCRdb's version contains in-frame clones alone and is incomplete. The sample holds about 45,000 clones, around 80% seen once. The data derive from a study of blood T cell repertoires in COVID-19. Study summary: Italy, Spain and the United States were the sources of the convalescent and acute COVID-19 samples. PBMCs, B-cell-depleted T cells, or T cells provided the cDNA or gDNA that made up the material.

J was trimmed by 4 bases and V by 4 bases; bases with no gene match: 4. This CDR3 contains 15 residues. Looked up from germline, CDR1 is ENHRY and CDR2 is SYGVKD. Input material: peripheral blood. The chain has TRBV10-3 and TRBJ2-7; 13 positions match TRBD2. The clonotype was recovered from a man in his 70s with acute or convalescent COVID-19. CDR3 region: CAISAGTSGAYEQYF. CDR3 DNA: TGTGCCATCAGTGCCGGGACTAGCGGGGCTTACGAGCAGTACTTC.